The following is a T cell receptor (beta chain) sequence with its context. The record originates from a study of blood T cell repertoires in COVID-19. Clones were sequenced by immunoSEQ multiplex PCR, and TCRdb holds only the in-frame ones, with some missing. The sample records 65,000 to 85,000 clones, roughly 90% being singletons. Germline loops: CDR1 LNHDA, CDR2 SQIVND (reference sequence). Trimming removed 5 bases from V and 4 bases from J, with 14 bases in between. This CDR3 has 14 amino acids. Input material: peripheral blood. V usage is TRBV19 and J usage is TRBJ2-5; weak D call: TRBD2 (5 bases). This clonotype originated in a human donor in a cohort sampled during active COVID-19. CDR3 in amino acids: CASSVRPGRETQYF. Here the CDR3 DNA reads TGTGCCAGTAGTGTCAGACCGGGAAGAGAGACCCAGTACTTC.